The rows below give T cell receptor beta chains drawn from one sample of a study of identical twins. TCRdb called the 5' RACE reads again in MiXCR, with one record for every CDR3 protein. The repertoire consists of under 450,000 distinct CDR3 sequences, with approximately 18% occurring once and the leading ten covering approximately 12%. Sequenced: naive T cells sorted from blood. The origin of the receptors is a man in his fifties in good health. Both conserved end residues are part of each CDR3. The D gene is left open where the match is weak. Clone size is given for some rows only: seen once, a few or many times, or a class if the clone is expanded.

D gene: -
V gene: TRBV5-1
J gene: TRBJ2-3
clone size: -
CDR3 DNA: TGCGCCAGCAGCCCCGACTCTGACACAGATACGCAGTATTTT
CDR3 protein: CASSPDSDTDTQYF

D gene: TRBD2
V gene: TRBV20-1
J gene: TRBJ2-5
clone size: few
CDR3 DNA: TGCAGTGCTGGCCAACTTGGACTAGTAGAGACCCAGTACTTC
CDR3 protein: CSAGQLGLVETQYF

D gene: -
V gene: TRBV29-1
J gene: TRBJ1-2
clone size: -
CDR3 DNA: TGCAGCGTCGCAGACGCGGACCGCTATGGCTACACCTTC
CDR3 protein: CSVADADRYGYTF

D gene: -
V gene: TRBV6-5
J gene: TRBJ2-5
clone size: few
CDR3 DNA: TGTGCCAGCAGTTACCGGACAGCTTTTGGAGAGACCCAGTACTTC
CDR3 protein: CASSYRTAFGETQYF

D gene: -
V gene: TRBV10-3
J gene: TRBJ2-7
clone size: -
CDR3 DNA: TGTGCCATCAGTGAGCCAGACGACAGGTCAGAACCCTACGAGCAGTACTTC
CDR3 protein: CAISEPDDRSEPYEQYF

D gene: -
V gene: TRBV20-1
J gene: TRBJ1-5
clone size: -
CDR3 DNA: TGCAGTGCTAGAGATTCGGGAAGCAATCAGCCCCAGCATTTT
CDR3 protein: CSARDSGSNQPQHF

D gene: -
V gene: TRBV20-1
J gene: TRBJ2-7
clone size: many
CDR3 DNA: TGCAGTGCTACTACCTCAGTTAGCGTGTACGAGCAGTACTTC
CDR3 protein: CSATTSVSVYEQYF

D gene: TRBD1
V gene: TRBV6-2/TRBV6-3
J gene: TRBJ2-7
clone size: -
CDR3 DNA: TGTGCCAGCAGCAAACCGGGACAGGGGTTTTACGAGCAGTACTTC
CDR3 protein: CASSKPGQGFYEQYF

D gene: -
V gene: TRBV20-1
J gene: TRBJ1-1
clone size: few
CDR3 DNA: TGCAGTGCTAAAGGTGGGGGTCACACTGAAGCTTTCTTT
CDR3 protein: CSAKGGGHTEAFF

D gene: TRBD1
V gene: TRBV28
J gene: TRBJ2-5
clone size: -
CDR3 DNA: TGTGCCAGCAGTCGGCAACAGGGGGTGGTCCAAGAGACCCAGTACTTC
CDR3 protein: CASSRQQGVVQETQYF

D gene: TRBD2
V gene: TRBV6-5
J gene: TRBJ2-7
clone size: few
CDR3 DNA: TGTGCGCTCAGGACTAGCTACGAGCAGTACTTC
CDR3 protein: CALRTSYEQYF

D gene: TRBD1
V gene: TRBV11-3
J gene: TRBJ2-7
clone size: -
CDR3 DNA: TGTGCCAGCAGCTCCAGACAGGGCTACGAGCAGTACTTC
CDR3 protein: CASSSRQGYEQYF

D gene: TRBD1
V gene: TRBV5-1
J gene: TRBJ2-7
clone size: -
CDR3 DNA: TGCGCCAGCAGCTTCGGACAGGGGCGCTCCTACGAGCAGTACTTC
CDR3 protein: CASSFGQGRSYEQYF

D gene: -
V gene: TRBV5-1
J gene: TRBJ2-1
clone size: few
CDR3 DNA: TGCGCCAGCAGCCAGAAGTCCAGGGGGGTGGACCGATGGGAGCAGTTCTTC
CDR3 protein: CASSQKSRGVDRWEQFF

D gene: TRBD1
V gene: TRBV5-4
J gene: TRBJ1-4
clone size: -
CDR3 DNA: TGTGCCAGCAGCTCGACCGGGACAGGTCATGAAAAACTGTTTTTT
CDR3 protein: CASSSTGTGHEKLFF

D gene: TRBD1
V gene: TRBV3-1
J gene: TRBJ2-7
clone size: many
CDR3 DNA: TGTGCCACCCAACAGGGGCCATCATTCTACGAGCAGTACTTC
CDR3 protein: CATQQGPSFYEQYF

D gene: TRBD2
V gene: TRBV9
J gene: TRBJ2-7
clone size: -
CDR3 DNA: TGTGCCAGCAGCGCCACCTTAGCGGGAGGGTACGAGCAGTACTTC
CDR3 protein: CASSATLAGGYEQYF

D gene: TRBD1
V gene: TRBV5-6
J gene: TRBJ2-3
clone size: -
CDR3 DNA: TGTGCCAGCTTAGGAACCCGGGACAGACGAGGAGATACGCAGTATTTT
CDR3 protein: CASLGTRDRRGDTQYF

D gene: -
V gene: TRBV24-1
J gene: TRBJ2-1
clone size: few
CDR3 DNA: TGTGCCACCAGTGATTCCCGAGGGGTCCTGGGGGAGCAGTTCTTC
CDR3 protein: CATSDSRGVLGEQFF

D gene: TRBD1
V gene: TRBV4-2
J gene: TRBJ1-1
clone size: many
CDR3 DNA: TGTGCCAGCAGCCAAGAGACAGGGGCCCTGAACACTGAAGCTTTCTTT
CDR3 protein: CASSQETGALNTEAFF

D gene: -
V gene: TRBV7-9
J gene: TRBJ2-7
clone size: few
CDR3 DNA: TGTGCCATTATTAGCCACTACGAGCAGTACTTC
CDR3 protein: CAIISHYEQYF

D gene: -
V gene: TRBV5-1
J gene: TRBJ1-2
clone size: few
CDR3 DNA: TGCGCCAGCAGCTTGTCAACTAACTATGGCTACACCTTC
CDR3 protein: CASSLSTNYGYTF

D gene: TRBD2
V gene: TRBV12-3/TRBV12-4
J gene: TRBJ2-5
clone size: few
CDR3 DNA: TGTGCCAGCAGTTTGCAAGGACTAGCGAGGGTGGAGACCCAGTACTTC
CDR3 protein: CASSLQGLARVETQYF

D gene: TRBD1
V gene: TRBV5-6
J gene: TRBJ1-2
clone size: many
CDR3 DNA: TGTGCCAGCAGCTTGGTGGGGGACAGCTATGGCTACACCTTC
CDR3 protein: CASSLVGDSYGYTF

D gene: -
V gene: TRBV9
J gene: TRBJ2-7
clone size: -
CDR3 DNA: TGTGCCAGCAGCCCCTCTCCCTCTCACGAGCAGTACTTC
CDR3 protein: CASSPSPSHEQYF

D gene: TRBD1
V gene: TRBV29-1
J gene: TRBJ1-1
clone size: once
CDR3 DNA: TGCAGCGTGGAGGAACAGGGGGCGCGCACTGAAGCTTTCTTT
CDR3 protein: CSVEEQGARTEAFF

D gene: -
V gene: TRBV6-5
J gene: TRBJ2-7
clone size: many
CDR3 DNA: TGTGCCAGCAGTTATACAGATGAGGGCTACGAGCAGTACTTC
CDR3 protein: CASSYTDEGYEQYF

D gene: -
V gene: TRBV20-1
J gene: TRBJ2-3
clone size: many
CDR3 DNA: TGCAGCGGTACTAGCACAGATACGCAGTATTTT
CDR3 protein: CSGTSTDTQYF

D gene: -
V gene: TRBV12-3/TRBV12-4
J gene: TRBJ2-2
clone size: -
CDR3 DNA: TGTGCCAGCACCAGAGATCCGACAATCGGGGAGCTGTTTTTT
CDR3 protein: CASTRDPTIGELFF

D gene: -
V gene: TRBV6-5
J gene: TRBJ2-5
clone size: few
CDR3 DNA: TGTGCCAGCAGTTACTCCAGGGGAGCAGAGACCCAGTACTTC
CDR3 protein: CASSYSRGAETQYF

D gene: -
V gene: TRBV6-2/TRBV6-3
J gene: TRBJ2-5
clone size: many
CDR3 DNA: TGTGCCAGCAGCCTTGGACTAACCCGGAGTGGAGAGACCCAGTACTTC
CDR3 protein: CASSLGLTRSGETQYF

D gene: TRBD1
V gene: TRBV5-1
J gene: TRBJ2-7
clone size: few
CDR3 DNA: TGCGCCAGCAGCTTAACCCTGAGGACAGGCGCATCCTACGAGCAGTACTTC
CDR3 protein: CASSLTLRTGASYEQYF

D gene: -
V gene: TRBV5-1
J gene: TRBJ2-2
clone size: many
CDR3 DNA: TGCGCCAGCAGCTTGGGTTCTGGCGGCACCGGGGAGCTGTTTTTT
CDR3 protein: CASSLGSGGTGELFF

D gene: -
V gene: TRBV20-1
J gene: TRBJ1-1
clone size: many
CDR3 DNA: TGCAGTGCTAGGCCAGGGAGGACTGAAGCTTTCTTT
CDR3 protein: CSARPGRTEAFF

D gene: TRBD2
V gene: TRBV4-3
J gene: TRBJ2-1
clone size: -
CDR3 DNA: TGCGCCAGCAGCCAAGATCAGAGTCGGGGGGACGAGCAGTTCTTC
CDR3 protein: CASSQDQSRGDEQFF

D gene: TRBD2
V gene: TRBV4-2
J gene: TRBJ2-5
clone size: -
CDR3 DNA: TGTGCCAGCAGCCAAGAAAGGCTCTGGGGGACTAGCGAAGAGACCCAGTACTTC
CDR3 protein: CASSQERLWGTSEETQYF

D gene: TRBD2
V gene: TRBV9
J gene: TRBJ2-1
clone size: many
CDR3 DNA: TGTGCCAGCAGCGTAGTGGCTAGCGGCTACAATGAGCAGTTCTTC
CDR3 protein: CASSVVASGYNEQFF

D gene: -
V gene: TRBV5-6
J gene: TRBJ1-2
clone size: few
CDR3 DNA: TGTGCCAGCAGCTTGACTCCCCAGAGTGGCTACACCTTC
CDR3 protein: CASSLTPQSGYTF

D gene: TRBD1
V gene: TRBV10-3
J gene: TRBJ2-7
clone size: -
CDR3 DNA: TGTGCCATCACCTCGGACAGGTTAACCTACGAGCAGTACTTC
CDR3 protein: CAITSDRLTYEQYF

D gene: -
V gene: TRBV5-1
J gene: TRBJ2-7
clone size: many
CDR3 DNA: TGCGCCAGCAGCTTGGTCAGGGAGTCGTACGAGCAGTACTTC
CDR3 protein: CASSLVRESYEQYF

D gene: TRBD2
V gene: TRBV29-1
J gene: TRBJ2-1
clone size: few
CDR3 DNA: TGCAGCGTTGACAAGCGGGAGGCCTACAATGAGCAGTTCTTC
CDR3 protein: CSVDKREAYNEQFF

D gene: -
V gene: TRBV29-1
J gene: TRBJ2-1
clone size: many
CDR3 DNA: TGCAGCGGGGAACAAAGCTCCTACAATGAGCAGTTCTTC
CDR3 protein: CSGEQSSYNEQFF